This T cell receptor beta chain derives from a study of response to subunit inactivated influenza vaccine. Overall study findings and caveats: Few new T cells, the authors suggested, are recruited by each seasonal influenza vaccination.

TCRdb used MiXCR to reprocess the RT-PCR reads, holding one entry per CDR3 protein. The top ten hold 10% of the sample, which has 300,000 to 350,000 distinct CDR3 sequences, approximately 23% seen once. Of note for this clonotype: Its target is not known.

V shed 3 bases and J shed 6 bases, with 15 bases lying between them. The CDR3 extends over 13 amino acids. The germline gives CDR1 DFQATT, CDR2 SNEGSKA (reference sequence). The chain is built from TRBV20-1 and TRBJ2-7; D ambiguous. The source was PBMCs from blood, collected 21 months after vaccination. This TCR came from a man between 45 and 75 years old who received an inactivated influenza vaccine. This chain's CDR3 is CSASGYAAGEQYF. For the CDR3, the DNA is TGCAGTGCTAGCGGCTATGCAGCCGGCGAGCAGTACTTC.